Following are 8 T cell receptor beta chains from one sample sequenced in a study of shared clonotypes between healthy human individuals. The data were produced by immunoSEQ multiplex PCR, yet TCRdb's version contains in-frame clones alone and is incomplete. The sample yields 2 million to 2.5 million clones, about 90% seen once. The sample comprised naive CD4+ T cells from PBMCs. The subset is: CD45RA+ positively selected. All receptors come from a man aged 18 to 35 in good health. Some clones in this sample may be carry-over from other donors' samples.

The chain uses TRBV29-1 and TRBJ1-4; no reliable D call. Germline V gene lookup returns CDR1 SQVTM and CDR2 ANQGSEA. Trimming took 4 bases from V and 8 from J, leaving 8 bases between them. CDR3 size: 11 residues. The CDR3 loop is CSVVEWEKLFF. The CDR3 DNA reads TGCAGCGTTGTCGAGTGGGAAAAACTGTTTTTT.

This clone has a single count. V is TRBV5-1 and J is TRBJ2-2, with D tentatively TRBD2 (6 bases). The CDR3 has 15 residues. Trimming stripped 4 bases from V and 3 bases from J, with 13 bases between. Germline CDR1 and CDR2: SGHRS and YFSETQ. DNA for the CDR3: TGCGCCAGCAGCAAAGGGACTCCCGACACCGGGGAGCTGTTTTTT. The encoded protein is CASSKGTPDTGELFF.

The chain has TRBV7-2 and TRBJ1-4; TRBD1 aligns across 10 bases. The length of the CDR3 is 16 residues. The V and J ends lost 4 bases and 4 bases, in that order; junction bases with no gene match: 6. Per the germline V gene, CDR1 is SGHTA and CDR2 is FQGNSA. CDR3 DNA sequence: TGTGCCAGCAGCTCTATAGGGACAGGGGATAATGAAAAACTGTTTTTT. Its translation is CASSSIGTGDNEKLFF.

V gene TRBV2 combines with J gene TRBJ1-2; no clear D. CDR1 is SNHLY, CDR2 FYNNEI, per germline. The germline V and J ends were trimmed by 1 base and 0 bases, with 12 bases remaining between them. This CDR3 region has 16 residues. The CDR3 bases are TGTGCCAGCAGTGAAGTTGAGAGAAGAACTAACTATGGCTACACCTTC. Amino acids: CASSEVERRTNYGYTF.

The chain recombines TRBV15 with TRBJ1-4, with D unresolved. The CDR3 is made up of 17 amino acids. Germline CDR1 and CDR2: LNHNV and YYDKDF (reference sequence). V was shortened by 1 base and J by 8 bases, with 20 bases between the two germline ends. The CDR3 reads CATSRGEVGRTREKLFF. DNA of the CDR3: TGTGCCACCAGCAGAGGGGAGGTAGGGAGGACCCGAGAAAAACTGTTTTTT.

V is TRBV10-3 and J is TRBJ1-2, with 7 bases that match TRBD1. CDR3 length equals 17 residues. Germline CDR1 ENHRY, CDR2 SYGVKD. V trimming: 6 bases; J trimming: 5 bases; junction bases outside the gene matches: 18. As DNA, the CDR3 is TGTGCCATCAGACCAAGAGAAGGGGGCCACCTGCAATATGGCTACACCTTC. Its translation: CAIRPREGGHLQYGYTF.

J is TRBJ1-2 and V is TRBV11-2, with a tentative D call TRBD1 (5 bases). This CDR3 spans 14 amino acids. Germline-derived CDR1 and CDR2 are SGHAT and FQNNGV. The V end lost 1 base, the J end lost 4 bases, and 10 bases lay between the germline ends. The CDR3 sequence is CASSLGEGTYGYTF. CDR3 DNA: TGTGCCAGCAGCTTAGGGGAGGGGACCTATGGCTACACCTTC.

The chain carries TRBV5-1 and TRBJ1-1; D is ambiguous. The germline CDR1 and CDR2 sequences are SGHRS and YFSETQ. The CDR3 is 14 residues long. Trimming cost V 5 bases and J 2 bases, with 13 bases left between them. The CDR3 DNA is TGCGCCAGCAGGATTGAGAGTCACAACACTGAAGCTTTCTTT. Translated, it gives CASRIESHNTEAFF.